These T cell receptor beta chains were read from a single sample in a study of blood T cell repertoires in COVID-19. Clones were read by immunoSEQ multiplex PCR, and TCRdb kept only the in-frame ones, dropping some. The sample includes 150,000 to 200,000 clones, roughly 84% of them seen just once. Sequenced material: peripheral blood. The receptor source for this set is a woman between 65 and 79 years old with COVID-19, enrolled during active disease. CDR3s include the opening cysteine and the closing phenylalanine or tryptophan. D genes are given only for firm matches. Where a row states a size, it is once, few, many or the class of an expanded clone; other rows omit it.

J | V | D | size | CDR3 | DNA
TRBJ2-7 | TRBV6-5 | TRBD1 | - | CASSSTGTGYYEQYF | TGTGCCAGCAGCTCGACCGGGACAGGATATTACGAGCAGTACTTC
TRBJ2-3 | TRBV3-1/TRBV3-2 | TRBD2 | - | CASSPTSGPTDTQYF | TGTGCCAGCAGCCCGACTAGCGGCCCCACAGATACGCAGTATTTT
TRBJ2-5 | TRBV6-6 | - | - | CASSYGETQYF | TGTGCCAGCAGTTACGGCGAGACCCAGTACTTC
TRBJ1-6 | TRBV5-6 | - | - | CASSFAPQRNSPLHF | TGTGCCAGCAGCTTTGCTCCCCAACGGAATTCACCCCTCCACTTT
TRBJ1-1 | TRBV5-1 | - | - | CASSRGALGLDMNTEAFF | TGCGCCAGCAGCCGCGGCGCCCTGGGTCTTGATATGAACACTGAAGCTTTCTTT
TRBJ2-1 | TRBV20-1 | - | once | CSAPKLWSQFF | TGCAGTGCGCCTAAATTGTGGAGTCAGTTCTTC
TRBJ1-4 | TRBV6-5 | - | - | CASSYRQFGTNEKLFF | TGTGCCAGCAGTTATCGACAGTTCGGGACTAATGAAAAACTGTTTTTT
TRBJ2-1 | TRBV5-8 | - | - | CASSFPDSNEQFF | TGTGCCAGCAGCTTCCCCGACAGTAATGAGCAGTTCTTC
TRBJ1-1 | TRBV12-3/TRBV12-4 | - | - | CASSLRGGSEAFF | TGTGCCAGCAGTTTAAGGGGAGGGAGTGAAGCTTTCTTT
TRBJ2-1 | TRBV29-1 | TRBD2 | few | CSVEAGLAGFISYNEQFF | TGCAGCGTTGAAGCAGGACTAGCGGGGTTCATTTCCTACAATGAGCAGTTCTTC
TRBJ2-7 | TRBV28 | TRBD1 | - | CASSRTGTYEQYF | TGTGCCAGCAGTAGGACAGGAACCTACGAGCAGTACTTC
TRBJ2-1 | TRBV2 | TRBD2 | - | CASSPPPTSAYNEQFF | TGTGCCAGCAGCCCCCCTCCTACTAGCGCCTACAATGAGCAGTTCTTC
TRBJ2-2 | TRBV3-1/TRBV3-2 | - | - | CASSHTGQGAGELFF | TGTGCCAGCAGCCATACCGGGCAGGGCGCCGGGGAGCTGTTTTTT
TRBJ2-1 | TRBV15 | TRBD2 | once | CATSRDGGLGLYNEQFF | TGTGCCACCAGCAGAGATGGGGGACTAGGGTTATACAATGAGCAGTTCTTC
TRBJ2-1 | TRBV5-1 | TRBD2 | - | CASSLSGLAYPEDNEQFF | TGCGCCAGCAGCCTCAGCGGACTAGCTTATCCAGAGGACAATGAGCAGTTCTTC
TRBJ2-2 | TRBV11-1 | TRBD1 | - | CASSRTGAGELFF | TGTGCCAGCAGCCGTACAGGGGCCGGGGAGCTGTTTTTT
TRBJ1-2 | TRBV19 | - | - | CASSSSQARQVHGYTF | TGTGCCAGTAGTTCCTCCCAGGCTCGACAGGTCCATGGCTACACCTTC
TRBJ1-3 | TRBV4-2 | TRBD1 | - | CASSEGTVSGNTIYF | TGTGCCAGCAGCGAAGGGACAGTCTCTGGAAACACCATATATTTT
TRBJ2-2 | TRBV19 | - | - | CASSIAAGDGELFF | TGTGCCAGTAGTATAGCGGCGGGTGACGGGGAGCTGTTTTTT
TRBJ1-2 | TRBV27 | TRBD1 | - | CASSRTGLGYTF | TGTGCCAGCAGTCGGACAGGGCTTGGCTACACCTTC
TRBJ2-1 | TRBV27 | TRBD2 | - | CASSSGGGTAEQFF | TGTGCCAGCAGTAGCGGGGGAGGAACGGCTGAGCAGTTCTTC
TRBJ2-3 | TRBV6-5 | - | - | CASKDTTDTQYF | TGTGCCAGCAAGGACACCACAGATACGCAGTATTTT
TRBJ2-1 | TRBV5-6 | - | - | CASSLGLVDYNEQFF | TGTGCCAGCAGCTTGGGACTAGTGGACTACAATGAGCAGTTCTTC
TRBJ2-2 | TRBV5-1 | TRBD1 | - | CASGRDRVNTGELFF | TGCGCCAGCGGCCGGGACAGGGTGAACACCGGGGAGCTGTTTTTT
TRBJ1-1 | TRBV5-1 | - | - | CASSLTGTGTEAFF | TGCGCCAGCAGCTTGACAGGGACGGGAACTGAAGCTTTCTTT
TRBJ2-3 | TRBV14 | TRBD2 | - | CASSQAGGPGTQYF | TGTGCCAGCAGCCAGGCGGGAGGGCCTGGTACGCAGTATTTT
TRBJ1-2 | TRBV4-1 | TRBD1 | - | CASRRDRHYTF | TGCGCCAGCAGACGGGACAGGCACTACACCTTC
TRBJ2-1 | TRBV29-1 | TRBD2 | - | CSVPPGPLAGVRGEQFF | TGCAGCGTCCCCCCCGGGCCCCTAGCGGGAGTAAGGGGGGAGCAGTTCTTC
TRBJ1-1 | TRBV2 | - | - | CASSVQTGNTEAFF | TGTGCCAGCAGCGTTCAGACAGGGAACACTGAAGCTTTCTTT
TRBJ2-1 | TRBV24-1 | TRBD1 | - | CATSDPGQGRDEQFF | TGTGCCACCAGTGATCCCGGACAGGGAAGGGATGAGCAGTTCTTC
TRBJ1-1 | TRBV19 | - | - | CATRDGQSAFF | TGTGCCACCAGGGATGGCCAGTCAGCTTTCTTT
TRBJ1-2 | TRBV28 | - | - | CASRDSWGPAGYTF | TGTGCCAGCAGAGATTCCTGGGGGCCGGCAGGCTACACCTTC
TRBJ1-4 | TRBV5-1 | - | - | CASSRGAGEKLFF | TGCGCCAGCAGTCGGGGCGCGGGGGAAAAACTGTTTTTT
TRBJ1-6 | TRBV5-1 | - | - | CASRGRPGDDSPLHF | TGCGCCAGCAGGGGACGGCCGGGGGACGATTCACCCCTCCACTTT
TRBJ2-7 | TRBV30 | - | - | CAWSVRGLYEQYF | TGTGCCTGGAGTGTAAGAGGTTTGTACGAGCAGTACTTC
TRBJ2-7 | TRBV19 | - | - | CASSTYREDEQYF | TGTGCCAGTAGTACCTACAGGGAAGACGAGCAGTACTTC
TRBJ1-3 | TRBV25-1 | - | - | CASSEYGGTGNTIYF | TGTGCCAGCAGTGAATACGGGGGAACTGGAAACACCATATATTTT
TRBJ2-7 | TRBV11-2 | - | - | CASSLGTASYEQYF | TGTGCCAGCAGCTTAGGGACAGCATCCTACGAGCAGTACTTC
TRBJ2-1 | TRBV9 | TRBD2 | - | CASSVASGGYNEQFF | TGTGCCAGCAGCGTAGCTAGCGGGGGTTACAATGAGCAGTTCTTC
TRBJ2-5 | TRBV3-1/TRBV3-2 | TRBD1 | - | CASSQETGGETQYF | TGTGCCAGCAGCCAAGAAACAGGGGGAGAGACCCAGTACTTC
TRBJ1-3 | TRBV11-3 | - | - | CASSLAGGGAGNTIYF | TGTGCCAGCAGCCTAGCCGGCGGGGGTGCTGGAAACACCATATATTTT
TRBJ1-2 | TRBV7-9 | - | - | CASSHGVGGFDTF | TGTGCCAGCAGCCATGGAGTTGGGGGGTTCGACACCTTC
TRBJ2-7 | TRBV5-4 | TRBD1 | - | CASSLAGTGVYEQYF | TGTGCCAGCAGCTTGGCCGGGACAGGGGTCTACGAGCAGTACTTC
TRBJ1-1 | TRBV18 | - | once | CASSPTQGNEAFF | TGTGCCAGCTCACCGACCCAGGGGAATGAAGCTTTCTTT
TRBJ1-6 | TRBV4-2 | - | many | CASSIPAGNSPLHF | TGTGCCAGCAGCATTCCAGCGGGGAATTCACCCCTCCACTTT
TRBJ2-1 | TRBV7-3 | TRBD2 | - | CASSSRGRGALGSYNEQFF | TGTGCCAGCAGCTCCCGGGGGCGGGGGGCCCTGGGCTCCTACAATGAGCAGTTCTTC
TRBJ1-2 | TRBV29-1 | - | - | CSVDSRGSAYGYTF | TGCAGCGTTGATAGCAGGGGTTCGGCCTATGGCTACACCTTC
TRBJ1-3 | TRBV6-1 | - | - | CASSENGVRTAGNTIYF | TGTGCCAGCAGTGAGAACGGGGTTCGGACAGCAGGAAACACCATATATTTT
TRBJ1-1 | TRBV5-1 | - | - | CASSLLGQIKNTEAFF | TGCGCCAGCAGCTTATTGGGGCAGATAAAGAACACTGAAGCTTTCTTT
TRBJ2-3 | TRBV6-5 | - | - | CASSWGHPDTQYF | TGTGCCAGCAGTTGGGGGCACCCAGATACGCAGTATTTT